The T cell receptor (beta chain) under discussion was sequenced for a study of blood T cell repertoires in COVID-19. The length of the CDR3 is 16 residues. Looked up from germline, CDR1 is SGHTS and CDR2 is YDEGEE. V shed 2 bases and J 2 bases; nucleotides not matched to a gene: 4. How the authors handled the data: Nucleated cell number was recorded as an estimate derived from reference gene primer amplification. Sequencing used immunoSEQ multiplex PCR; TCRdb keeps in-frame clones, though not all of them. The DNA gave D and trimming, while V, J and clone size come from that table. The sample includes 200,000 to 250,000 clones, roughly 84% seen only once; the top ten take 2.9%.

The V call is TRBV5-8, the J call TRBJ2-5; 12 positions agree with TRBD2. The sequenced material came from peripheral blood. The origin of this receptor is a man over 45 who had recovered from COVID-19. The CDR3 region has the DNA TGTGCCAGCAGCTTTGGCGGACTAGCGGGGCAAGAGACCCAGTACTTC. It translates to CASSFGGLAGQETQYF. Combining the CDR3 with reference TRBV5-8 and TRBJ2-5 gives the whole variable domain EAGVTQSPTHLIKTRGQQATLRCSPISGHTSVYWYQQALGLGLQFLLWYDEGEERNRGNFPPRFSGRQFPNYSSELNVNALELEDSALYLCASSFGGLAGQETQYFGPGTRLLVL.